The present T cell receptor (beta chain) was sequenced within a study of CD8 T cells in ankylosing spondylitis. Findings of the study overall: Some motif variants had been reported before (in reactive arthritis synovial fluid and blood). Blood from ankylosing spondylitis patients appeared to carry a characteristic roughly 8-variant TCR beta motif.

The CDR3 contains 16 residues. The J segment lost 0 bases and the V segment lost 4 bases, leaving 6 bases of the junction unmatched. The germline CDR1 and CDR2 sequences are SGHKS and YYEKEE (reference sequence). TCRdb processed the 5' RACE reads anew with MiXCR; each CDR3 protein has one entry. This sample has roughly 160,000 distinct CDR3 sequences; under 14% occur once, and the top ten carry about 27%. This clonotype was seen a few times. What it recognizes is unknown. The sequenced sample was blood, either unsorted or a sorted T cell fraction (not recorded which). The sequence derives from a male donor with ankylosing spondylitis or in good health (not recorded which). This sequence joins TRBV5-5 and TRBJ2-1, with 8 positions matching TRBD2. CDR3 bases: TGTGCCAGCAGCCTCGCGGGGGGAGGCTCCTACAATGAGCAGTTCTTC. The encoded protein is CASSLAGGGSYNEQFF.